One TCR beta chain is described in this entry. Its antigen is undetermined. This entry belongs to a study of beta chain features in type 1 diabetes. Study-wide background: Examination covered roughly 100,000,000 sorted cells spanning all samples. Overall study findings and caveats: Compared with healthy donors, patients appeared to share more similar naive, central memory and regulatory TCRB repertoires.

Reverse transcribing all isolated RNA meant expressed TCRB transcripts were sequenced. Using immunoSEQ multiplex PCR, the repertoire was profiled, and TCRdb retains in-frame clones only, with some absent. The sample lists approximately 140,000 clones, about a tenth occurring once. The CDR3 runs 17 residues. Germline V gene sequence: CDR1 LNHNV, CDR2 YYDKDF (reference sequence). With 4 bases removed from V and 0 bases from J, the gap between germline ends came to 18 bases. Sequenced input: central memory CD4+ T cells from blood. The chain has TRBV15 and TRBJ2-5; weak D call: TRBD1 (6 bases). This clonotype was obtained from a middle-aged woman in good health. The CDR3 loop is CATSTGEQGFYQETQYF. CDR3 coding DNA: TGTGCCACCAGCACAGGGGAGCAGGGATTTTACCAAGAGACCCAGTACTTC.